These T cell receptor beta chains were read from a single sample in a study of cytomegalovirus exposure and HLA in healthy donors. The data were produced by immunoSEQ multiplex PCR, yet TCRdb's version contains in-frame clones alone and is incomplete. The sample contains around 250,000 clones, approximately 91% of which appear only once. Sequencing was done on a sample of PBMCs. The origin of the receptors is a girl aged 2-10 years in good health and CMV-seronegative. CDR3s include the opening cysteine and the closing phenylalanine or tryptophan. Fields, in order: clone size, CDR3 length, V gene, J gene, D gene, CDR3 protein, CDR3 DNA. D genes are given only for firm matches. The size field is filled for only some rows; it gives once, few, many or a size class.

size: -; length: 15; V: TRBV18; J: TRBJ2-6; D: -; CDR3: CASSPTNSGANVLTF; DNA: TGTGCCAGCTCACCGACTAACTCTGGGGCCAACGTCCTGACTTTC
size: once; length: 14; V: TRBV6-5; J: TRBJ2-3; D: TRBD1; CDR3: CASSYRGRTDTQYF; DNA: TGTGCCAGCAGTTACAGGGGGCGTACAGATACGCAGTATTTT
size: -; length: 15; V: TRBV4-1; J: TRBJ1-4; D: -; CDR3: CASSQVGLSNEKLFF; DNA: TGCGCCAGCAGCCAAGTTGGCCTCTCCAATGAAAAACTGTTTTTT
size: -; length: 14; V: TRBV12-5; J: TRBJ1-2; D: -; CDR3: CASGLPGSTHGYTF; DNA: TGTGCTAGTGGCCTCCCCGGGAGCACCCATGGCTACACCTTC
size: -; length: 13; V: TRBV29-1; J: TRBJ1-1; D: TRBD1; CDR3: CSSATQGYTEAFF; DNA: TGCAGCTCCGCGACACAGGGGTACACTGAAGCTTTCTTT
size: once; length: 16; V: TRBV6-5; J: TRBJ2-7; D: -; CDR3: CASSYGVGLGSSEQYF; DNA: TGTGCCAGCAGTTACGGAGTGGGACTGGGGTCCTCCGAGCAGTACTTC
size: -; length: 17; V: TRBV9; J: TRBJ2-7; D: -; CDR3: CASSVGDEWGLTYEQYF; DNA: TGTGCCAGCAGCGTAGGCGATGAGTGGGGCCTAACTTACGAGCAGTACTTC
size: -; length: 18; V: TRBV14; J: TRBJ2-7; D: -; CDR3: CASSSTSVGGLRWYEQYF; DNA: TGTGCCAGCAGCTCTACCTCGGTAGGCGGACTAAGGTGGTACGAGCAGTACTTC
size: -; length: 13; V: TRBV6-5; J: TRBJ2-7; D: -; CDR3: CASINRETYEQYF; DNA: TGTGCCAGCATTAACCGGGAGACCTACGAGCAGTACTTC
size: -; length: 13; V: TRBV19; J: TRBJ2-7; D: -; CDR3: CASSIGRAYEQYF; DNA: TGTGCCAGTAGTATCGGCAGGGCCTACGAGCAGTACTTC
size: -; length: 13; V: TRBV6-5; J: TRBJ1-6; D: -; CDR3: CASRFQHASPLHF; DNA: TGTGCCAGCAGGTTTCAACATGCTTCACCCCTCCACTTT
size: -; length: 16; V: TRBV7-2; J: TRBJ2-3; D: TRBD2; CDR3: CASSLGASGTTDTQYF; DNA: TGTGCCAGCAGCTTAGGCGCTAGCGGGACCACAGATACGCAGTATTTT
size: -; length: 15; V: TRBV29-1; J: TRBJ1-1; D: TRBD1; CDR3: CSVEDQDRGNTEAFF; DNA: TGCAGCGTTGAGGATCAGGACAGGGGGAACACTGAAGCTTTCTTT
size: -; length: 15; V: TRBV6-5; J: TRBJ2-3; D: -; CDR3: CASGEVVSSTDTQYF; DNA: TGTGCCAGCGGAGAGGTGGTTTCTAGCACAGATACGCAGTATTTT
size: -; length: 14; V: TRBV19; J: TRBJ1-1; D: -; CDR3: CASSVDSGTTEAFF; DNA: TGTGCCAGTAGTGTGGACAGTGGAACCACCGAAGCTTTCTTT
size: -; length: 15; V: TRBV9; J: TRBJ1-1; D: -; CDR3: CASSVGGGGYTEAFF; DNA: TGTGCCAGCAGCGTAGGGGGGGGTGGCTACACTGAAGCTTTCTTT
size: -; length: 14; V: TRBV6-1; J: TRBJ2-3; D: TRBD2; CDR3: CASSGLAGADTQYF; DNA: TGTGCCAGCAGCGGACTAGCGGGAGCAGATACGCAGTATTTT
size: -; length: 14; V: TRBV28; J: TRBJ2-5; D: TRBD2; CDR3: CASSHLVGREAQYF; DNA: TGTGCCAGCAGCCACCTTGTCGGGCGGGAGGCCCAGTACTTC
size: -; length: 15; V: TRBV19; J: TRBJ2-4; D: -; CDR3: CASSSEGLAKNIQYF; DNA: TGTGCCAGTAGTAGTGAGGGTTTAGCCAAAAACATTCAGTACTTC
size: -; length: 14; V: TRBV28; J: TRBJ2-1; D: TRBD2; CDR3: CASTKLALNNEQFF; DNA: TGTGCCAGCACTAAACTAGCGTTGAACAATGAGCAGTTCTTC
size: -; length: 18; V: TRBV2; J: TRBJ2-3; D: -; CDR3: CASSDRVAWAGSTDTQYF; DNA: TGTGCCAGCAGTGACCGCGTGGCTTGGGCGGGAAGCACAGATACGCAGTATTTT
size: -; length: 17; V: TRBV9; J: TRBJ2-3; D: TRBD2; CDR3: CASSPLESGSVADTQYF; DNA: TGTGCCAGCAGCCCCCTCGAGAGCGGGAGTGTGGCAGATACGCAGTATTTT
size: -; length: 14; V: TRBV29-1; J: TRBJ2-2; D: TRBD1; CDR3: CSVRRQGNTGELFF; DNA: TGCAGCGTTCGTAGACAGGGCAACACCGGGGAGCTGTTTTTT
size: -; length: 13; V: TRBV14; J: TRBJ1-4; D: -; CDR3: CASSQDWREKLFF; DNA: TGTGCCAGCAGCCAAGACTGGAGGGAAAAACTGTTTTTT
size: -; length: 11; V: TRBV7-9; J: TRBJ1-1; D: TRBD1; CDR3: CASSRGQEAFF; DNA: TGTGCCAGCAGTAGGGGACAGGAAGCTTTCTTT
size: once; length: 16; V: TRBV10-3; J: TRBJ1-2; D: -; CDR3: CAISETGTDPAYGYTF; DNA: TGTGCCATCAGTGAGACAGGGACGGACCCCGCCTATGGCTACACCTTC
size: -; length: 14; V: TRBV6-4; J: TRBJ1-6; D: -; CDR3: CASRPDSHNSPLHF; DNA: TGTGCCAGCAGGCCGGACAGTCATAATTCACCCCTCCACTTT
size: -; length: 13; V: TRBV5-6; J: TRBJ2-7; D: -; CDR3: CASSLPDSNEQYF; DNA: TGTGCCAGCAGCTTGCCGGACAGTAACGAGCAGTACTTC
size: -; length: 17; V: TRBV5-6; J: TRBJ1-5; D: -; CDR3: CASSLAREGNSNQPQHF; DNA: TGTGCCAGCAGCTTGGCCAGGGAGGGTAATAGCAATCAGCCCCAGCATTTT
size: -; length: 14; V: TRBV6-5; J: TRBJ2-2; D: -; CDR3: CASSSSGKAGELFF; DNA: TGTGCCAGCAGTTCATCAGGGAAGGCCGGGGAGCTGTTTTTT
size: -; length: 18; V: TRBV5-4; J: TRBJ1-6; D: -; CDR3: CASSLVQGSYTYNSPLHF; DNA: TGTGCCAGCAGCTTGGTTCAGGGTTCCTATACTTATAATTCACCCCTCCACTTT
size: -; length: 12; V: TRBV7-9; J: TRBJ2-7; D: -; CDR3: CASSLLQYEQYF; DNA: TGTGCCAGCAGCTTACTACAGTACGAGCAGTACTTC
size: -; length: 18; V: TRBV18; J: TRBJ1-5; D: TRBD1; CDR3: CASSPYSHSQGDNQPQHF; DNA: TGTGCCAGCTCACCGTACAGTCACAGCCAGGGGGATAATCAGCCCCAGCATTTT
size: -; length: 14; V: TRBV6-1; J: TRBJ1-2; D: TRBD1; CDR3: CASSVDREAYGYTF; DNA: TGTGCCAGCAGTGTTGACAGGGAAGCTTATGGCTACACCTTC
size: -; length: 13; V: TRBV9; J: TRBJ2-3; D: -; CDR3: CASEGRSTDTQYF; DNA: TGTGCCAGCGAGGGTAGAAGCACAGATACGCAGTATTTT
size: -; length: 16; V: TRBV9; J: TRBJ1-1; D: TRBD1; CDR3: CASSATPGTGNTEAFF; DNA: TGTGCCAGCAGCGCCACTCCTGGGACAGGGAACACTGAAGCTTTCTTT
size: -; length: 13; V: TRBV10-1; J: TRBJ1-1; D: -; CDR3: CASAYSGNTEAFF; DNA: TGCGCCAGCGCCTACTCAGGCAACACTGAAGCTTTCTTT
size: -; length: 16; V: TRBV4-1; J: TRBJ2-3; D: -; CDR3: CASSQDGQFRTDTQYF; DNA: TGCGCCAGCAGCCAAGATGGTCAGTTCCGCACAGATACGCAGTATTTT
size: -; length: 13; V: TRBV10-2; J: TRBJ1-1; D: -; CDR3: CASSESRKREAFF; DNA: TGCGCCAGCAGTGAGTCTCGGAAGCGAGAAGCTTTCTTT
size: once; length: 13; V: TRBV6-5; J: TRBJ1-5; D: -; CDR3: CASSWAENQPQHF; DNA: TGTGCCAGCAGTTGGGCAGAAAATCAGCCCCAGCATTTT
size: -; length: 15; V: TRBV19; J: TRBJ1-3; D: -; CDR3: CASSIGGSSGNTIYF; DNA: TGTGCCAGTAGTATAGGCGGCAGCTCTGGAAACACCATATATTTT
size: -; length: 11; V: TRBV30; J: TRBJ2-5; D: -; CDR3: CAAGIQETQYF; DNA: TGTGCCGCGGGTATTCAAGAGACCCAGTACTTC
size: -; length: 18; V: TRBV21-1; J: TRBJ2-3; D: -; CDR3: CASSKVIGPAGGPDTQYF; DNA: TGTGCCAGCAGCAAAGTGATCGGGCCGGCGGGGGGCCCAGATACGCAGTATTTT
size: -; length: 14; V: TRBV7-6; J: TRBJ1-5; D: -; CDR3: CASSRGQFNQPQHF; DNA: TGTGCCAGCAGCCGTGGCCAATTTAATCAGCCCCAGCATTTT
size: -; length: 16; V: TRBV12-2; J: TRBJ1-2; D: -; CDR3: CASRLAQVAGQGGYTF; DNA: TGTGCAAGTCGCTTAGCGCAGGTTGCCGGGCAGGGAGGCTACACCTTC
size: -; length: 14; V: TRBV18; J: TRBJ2-7; D: TRBD1; CDR3: CASSSDRSSYEQYF; DNA: TGTGCCAGCTCATCGGACAGGTCCTCCTACGAGCAGTACTTC
size: -; length: 14; V: TRBV6-1; J: TRBJ2-5; D: TRBD2; CDR3: CASRAASGGGTQYF; DNA: TGTGCCAGCAGAGCTGCTAGCGGGGGAGGGACCCAGTACTTC
size: -; length: 15; V: TRBV5-6; J: TRBJ2-3; D: TRBD1; CDR3: CASSPRDRDADTQYF; DNA: TGTGCCAGCAGTCCTCGGGACAGGGATGCAGATACGCAGTATTTT
size: -; length: 14; V: TRBV30; J: TRBJ2-5; D: TRBD2; CDR3: CAWNPGLEQETQYF; DNA: TGTGCCTGGAACCCCGGACTAGAACAAGAGACCCAGTACTTC
size: few; length: 14; V: TRBV29-1; J: TRBJ1-4; D: -; CDR3: CSVSSGRANEKLFF; DNA: TGCAGCGTCTCCTCAGGGCGCGCTAATGAAAAACTGTTTTTT
size: -; length: 16; V: TRBV27; J: TRBJ1-1; D: -; CDR3: CASSLSYGGADTEAFF; DNA: TGTGCCAGCAGTTTATCCTATGGGGGGGCTGACACTGAAGCTTTCTTT
size: once; length: 14; V: TRBV5-1; J: TRBJ2-1; D: -; CDR3: CASSVMGPYNEQFF; DNA: TGCGCCAGCAGTGTGATGGGCCCCTACAATGAGCAGTTCTTC
size: -; length: 12; V: TRBV28; J: TRBJ2-7; D: -; CDR3: CASSLSAYEQYF; DNA: TGTGCCAGCAGTTTGTCAGCCTACGAGCAGTACTTC
size: -; length: 16; V: TRBV5-1; J: TRBJ2-3; D: -; CDR3: CASSTGGVRSTDTQYF; DNA: TGCGCCAGCAGCACCGGGGGTGTACGAAGCACAGATACGCAGTATTTT